This T cell receptor (beta chain) was retrieved from a study of OX40 agonist ivuxolimab in advanced cancers. The repertoire was sequenced with immunoSEQ multiplex PCR; TCRdb's copy has only in-frame clones and lacks some. The sample records roughly 56,000 clones, roughly 84% being singletons. Per the germline V gene, CDR1 is LGHNA and CDR2 is YSLEER. The ends lost 3 bases at V and 2 bases at J; junction bases unmatched: 6. The CDR3 has 16 residues. The V and J genes are TRBV4-3 and TRBJ2-3; TRBD1 agrees at 9 bases. The clonotype originates from an adult with an advanced solid tumor such as melanoma, head and neck, liver or kidney cancer. Sequencing was performed on CD4+ or CD8+ T cells sorted from blood, taken in a trial of the OX40 agonist ivuxolimab. Written as DNA, the CDR3 is TGCGCCAGCAGCCAGGGTTGGACAGGGGCCACAGATACGCAGTATTTT. Translated: CASSQGWTGATDTQYF.